This T cell receptor beta chain was identified during a study of T cell clonotyping in hematopoietic cell transplantation. Study information: Recipients' pretransplant samples followed cytoreduction.

This table comes from immunoSEQ multiplex PCR, and its TCRdb copy is limited to in-frame clones, with some not included. This table holds approximately 46,000 clones, 80% to 90% found once. Deletions cut 5 bases from V and 6 bases from J, with 14 bases between. Germline V gives CDR1 MNHEY, CDR2 SMNVEV (reference sequence). The CDR3 length is 13 residues. Regarding the study as a whole: Recipient TCR diversity dropped after transplant; expanded clonotypes rose from day 30 to 180. CD4 and CD8 repertoire contributions could not be separated without sorting.

Points on this clone: The antigen remains unidentified.

Sample time point: recipient sample about 28 days before transplant, after cytoreduction. Specimen: peripheral blood mononuclear cells, collected before stem cell transplant. This sequence originates from a man in his fifties or sixties with biphenotypic leukemia. Some clones in this sample may be carry-over from other donors' samples. The rearrangement links TRBV27 to TRBJ2-7; weak D call: TRBD1 (6 bases). The CDR3 loop reads CASSHTGSAEQYF. CDR3 in DNA: TGTGCCAGCAGTCATACAGGGTCGGCCGAGCAGTACTTC.